The clone carrying this TCR beta chain was counted ten times or more. What it recognizes is unknown. These data originate in a study of CD8 T cells in ankylosing spondylitis. Study results and limitations: Disease-linked clones reportedly showed significant enrichment in matched ankylosing spondylitis synovial fluid.

Quantitative molecular-barcoded 5'-RACE generated the TCR beta libraries. TCRdb reanalysed the 5' RACE reads using MiXCR and keeps one entry per CDR3 protein. Counted here are some 140,000 distinct CDR3 sequences, around 10% occurring once; the ten biggest clones make up about 3.8%. The sequence derives from a female donor with ankylosing spondylitis or in good health (not recorded which). The sequencing sample was made of blood, either unsorted or a sorted T cell fraction (not recorded which).

CDR3 bases: TGCAGTGCCAGGGGGACTAGAGCCACAGATACGCAGTATTTT. Protein product: CSARGTRATDTQYF. The gene calls are TRBV20-1 and TRBJ2-3, with D tentatively TRBD2 (8 bases). The V and J ends lost 6 bases and 2 bases respectively, with 15 bases between them. This CDR3 is built from 14 residues. CDR1 and CDR2 (germline): DFQATT, SNEGSKA (reference sequence).